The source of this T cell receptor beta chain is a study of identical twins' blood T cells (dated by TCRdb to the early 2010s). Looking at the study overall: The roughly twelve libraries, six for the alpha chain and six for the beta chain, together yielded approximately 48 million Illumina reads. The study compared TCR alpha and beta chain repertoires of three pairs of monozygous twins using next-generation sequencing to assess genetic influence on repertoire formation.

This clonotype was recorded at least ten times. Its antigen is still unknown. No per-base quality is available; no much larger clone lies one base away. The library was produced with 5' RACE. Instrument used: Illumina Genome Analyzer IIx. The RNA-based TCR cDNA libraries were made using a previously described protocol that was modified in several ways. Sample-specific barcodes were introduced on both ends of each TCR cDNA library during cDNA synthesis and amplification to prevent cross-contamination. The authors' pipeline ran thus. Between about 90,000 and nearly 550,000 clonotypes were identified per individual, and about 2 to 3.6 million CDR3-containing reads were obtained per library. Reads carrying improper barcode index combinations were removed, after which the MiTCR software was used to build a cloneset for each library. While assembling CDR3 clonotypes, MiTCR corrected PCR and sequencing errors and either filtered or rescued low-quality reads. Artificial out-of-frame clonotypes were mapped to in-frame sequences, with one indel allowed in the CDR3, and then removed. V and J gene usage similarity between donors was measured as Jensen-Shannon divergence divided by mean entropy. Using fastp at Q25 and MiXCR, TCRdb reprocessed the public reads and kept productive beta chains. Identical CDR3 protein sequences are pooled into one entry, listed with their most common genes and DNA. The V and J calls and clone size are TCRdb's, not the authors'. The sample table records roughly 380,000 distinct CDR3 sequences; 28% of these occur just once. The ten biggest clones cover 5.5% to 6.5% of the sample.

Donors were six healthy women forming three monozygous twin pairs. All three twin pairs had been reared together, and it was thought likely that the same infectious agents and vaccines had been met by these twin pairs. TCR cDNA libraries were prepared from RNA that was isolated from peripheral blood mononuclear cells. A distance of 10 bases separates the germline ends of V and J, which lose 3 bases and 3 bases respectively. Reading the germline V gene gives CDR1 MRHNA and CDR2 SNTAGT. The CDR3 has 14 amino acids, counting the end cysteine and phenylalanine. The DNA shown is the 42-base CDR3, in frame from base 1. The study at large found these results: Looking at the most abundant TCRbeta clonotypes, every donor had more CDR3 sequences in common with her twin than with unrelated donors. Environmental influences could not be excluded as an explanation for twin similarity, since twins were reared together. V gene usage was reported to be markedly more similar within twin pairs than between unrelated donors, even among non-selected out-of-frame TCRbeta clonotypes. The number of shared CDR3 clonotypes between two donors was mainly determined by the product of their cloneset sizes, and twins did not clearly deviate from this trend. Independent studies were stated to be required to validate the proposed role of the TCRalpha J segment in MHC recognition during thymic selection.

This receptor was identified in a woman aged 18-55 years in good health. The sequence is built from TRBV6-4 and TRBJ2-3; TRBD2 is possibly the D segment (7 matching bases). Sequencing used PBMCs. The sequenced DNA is TGTGCCAGCAGTGAGGGGGGGCCGACAGATACGCAGTATTTT. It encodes CASSEGGPTDTQYF.